Below, 5 T cell receptor beta chains from the same sample are listed, as sequenced in a study of technical replicates of blood from a handful of donors. Using immunoSEQ multiplex PCR, the repertoire was profiled, and TCRdb retains in-frame clones only, with some absent. The data contain approximately 79,000 clones, about 95% of them singletons. Specimen: T cells isolated from PBMCs. The receptors stem from a human donor in good health.

The rearrangement joins TRBV6-5 to TRBJ2-7, with D possibly matching TRBD1 (6 bases). Looked up from germline, CDR1 is MNHEY and CDR2 is SVGAGI. V was shortened by 5 bases and J by 2 bases, with 10 bases between the two germline ends. The CDR3 covers 13 residues. This chain's CDR3 is CASSMDRTYEQYF. CDR3 nucleotides: TGTGCCAGCAGTATGGACAGAACCTACGAGCAGTACTTC.

The CDR3 protein is CASSLGPGSGYSTYEQYF. The CDR3 DNA follows: TGTGCCAGCAGTTTGGGGCCAGGTAGCGGCTACTCGACCTACGAGCAGTACTTC. The J gene is TRBJ2-7, the V gene TRBV27, with D perhaps TRBD2 (6 bases). V shed 3 bases and J shed 2 bases, with 23 bases lying between them. The CDR3 loop spans 18 amino acids. Per germline, CDR1 MNHEY and CDR2 SMNVEV (reference sequence).

This clone was detected a few times. The V and J genes are TRBV19 and TRBJ1-1; no clear D. The germline V gene has CDR1 LNHDA and CDR2 SQIVND (reference sequence). The germline V and J ends were trimmed by 0 bases and 0 bases, with 8 bases remaining between them. This CDR3 contains 15 residues. CDR3 amino acids: CASSIDERMNTEAFF. The CDR3 bases are TGTGCCAGTAGTATAGATGAGAGAATGAACACTGAAGCTTTCTTT.

The chain is built from TRBV27 and TRBJ1-5, with unresolved D. This CDR3 is built from 12 residues. Germline CDR1 is MNHEY and CDR2 is SMNVEV (reference sequence). The V gene lost 8 bases and the J gene lost 6 bases, with 11 bases spanning the gap. CDR3 loop: CASGGSAQPQHF. The CDR3 region has the DNA TGTGCCAGCGGAGGATCAGCTCAGCCCCAGCATTTT.

V usage is TRBV12-5 and J usage is TRBJ2-2; 7 nucleotides line up with TRBD1. Germline V gene sequence: CDR1 LGHNT, CDR2 FRNRAP. Germline trimming cut 7 bases from V and 4 bases from J; bases unmatched to any gene: 6. CDR3 length equals 14 residues. The CDR3 DNA follows: TGTGCTAGTGCAGTACCAGGGGGCACCGGGGAGCTGTTTTTT. It codes for CASAVPGGTGELFF. Supplemented by reference TRBV12-5 and TRBJ2-2, the full variable domain reads DARVTQTPRHKVTEMGQEVTMRCQPILGHNTVFWYRQTMMQGLELLAYFRNRAPLDDSGMPKDRFSAEMPDATLATLKIQPSEPRDSAVYFCASAVPGGTGELFFGEGSRLTVL.